This T cell receptor beta chain was captured in a study of blood T cells in healthy people across ages. Study results and limitations: TCR beta diversity tracked closely with naive T cell percentage.

This clonotype appeared a few times. Its antigen is not known. Germline is not matched at one junction end, which may reflect a read error. For the second PCR, which ran for roughly 6 to 12 cycles, a sample-barcoded 5' primer and a J-beta primer mix were used. TCRdb passed the 5' RACE reads through MiXCR, listing each CDR3 protein once. The sample has 600,000 to 800,000 distinct CDR3 sequences, over 20% seen once; the top ten hold around 3.4%. The source material was blood. The TCR originated in a man aged 70-80 years in good health.

The chain's CDR3 is CASSPGLAGLPNTGELVF. The CDR3 DNA sequence: TGCGCCAGCAGCCCCGGACTAGCGGGCTTGCCAAACACCGGGGAGCTGGTTTTT. V gene TRBV5-1 combines with J gene TRBJ2-2; 11 bases are shared with TRBD2. CDR1 and CDR2 from the germline V gene are SGHRS and YFSETQ. The CDR3 totals 18 residues.